This T cell receptor beta chain derives from a study of regulatory T cells in long-lasting Graves disease. Described time point: newly diagnosed GD, antithyroid drugs for less than 3 months. PBMC-extracted RNA yielded the TCR library. The authors diagnosed Graves' disease using American Thyroid Association guidelines. The TCR beta library used iRepertoire HTBI primers with Arm-PCR amplification of CDR3. TCRdb reprocessed the multiplex PCR reads with MiXCR, giving one entry per CDR3 protein. The repertoire consists of fewer than 450,000 distinct CDR3 sequences, with 15% occurring once and the leading ten covering about 7.8%. This clonotype was seen more than once but under ten times. This sample also belongs to another study, concerning T cells in Graves' hyperthyroidism and ophthalmopathy.

The sample consisted of peripheral blood mononuclear cells (PBMCs), taken at new diagnosis, from a patient treated with antithyroid drugs. This clonotype originated in a woman aged 40-49 years with Graves disease.

CDR3 in amino acids: CSARDGRLGYTF. Written as DNA, the CDR3 is TGCAGTGCTAGGGACGGGCGCCTTGGCTACACCTTC. The chain is built from TRBV20-1 and TRBJ1-2, with D hard to call. V was trimmed by 3 bases and J by 7 bases, leaving 12 bases between them. The V gene's germline CDR1 is DFQATT and CDR2 SNEGSKA (reference sequence). The CDR3 is made up of 12 amino acids.